This TCR beta chain was identified during a study of patients and donors after allogeneic stem cell transplantation. One entry per CDR3 protein results from TCRdb running MiXCR on the RT-PCR reads. The table lists 98,000 or so distinct CDR3 sequences, approximately 40% of them singletons, with roughly 27% in the top ten. Material: blood, either unsorted or a sorted T cell fraction (not recorded which). This receptor was identified in a human donor who was either an allogeneic HSCT recipient or a stem cell or donor lymphocyte infusion donor (not recorded which). It is not recorded whose cells these are; they may come from a transplant donor.

The CDR3 nucleotides are TGTGCCAGCAGCGGAATGACAGGGCCGTATGGCTACACCTTC. Protein sequence: CASSGMTGPYGYTF. J is TRBJ1-2 and V is TRBV9; 7 positions agree with TRBD1. Per the germline V gene, CDR1 is SGDLS and CDR2 is YYNGEE. V trimming: 3 bases; J trimming: 5 bases; junction bases outside the gene matches: 7. This CDR3 region has 14 residues.